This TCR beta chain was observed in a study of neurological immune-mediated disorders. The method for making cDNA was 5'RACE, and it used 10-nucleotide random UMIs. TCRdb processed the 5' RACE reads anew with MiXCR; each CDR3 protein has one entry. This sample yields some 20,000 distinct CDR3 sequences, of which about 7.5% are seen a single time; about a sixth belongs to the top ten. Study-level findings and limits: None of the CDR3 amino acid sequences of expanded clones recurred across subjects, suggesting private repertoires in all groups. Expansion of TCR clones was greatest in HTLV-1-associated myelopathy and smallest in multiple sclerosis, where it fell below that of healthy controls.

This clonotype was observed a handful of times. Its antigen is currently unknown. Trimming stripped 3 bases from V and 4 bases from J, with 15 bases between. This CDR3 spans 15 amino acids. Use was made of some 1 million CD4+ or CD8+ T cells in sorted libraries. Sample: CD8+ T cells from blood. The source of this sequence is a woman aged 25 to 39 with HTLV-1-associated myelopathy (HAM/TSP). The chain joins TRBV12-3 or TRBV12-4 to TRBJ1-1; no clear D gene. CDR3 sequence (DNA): TGTGCCAGCAGTTTGGGGTCCTGGGGTGTCACTGAAGCTTTCTTT. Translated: CASSLGSWGVTEAFF.